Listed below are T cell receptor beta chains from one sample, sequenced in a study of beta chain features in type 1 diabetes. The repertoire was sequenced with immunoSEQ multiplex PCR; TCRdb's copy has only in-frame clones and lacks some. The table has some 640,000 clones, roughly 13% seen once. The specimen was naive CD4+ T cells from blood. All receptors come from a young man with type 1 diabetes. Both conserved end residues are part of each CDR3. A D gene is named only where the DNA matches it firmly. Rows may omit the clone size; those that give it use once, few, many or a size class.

CDR3aa: CASSQAQGSTYEQYF
CDR3nt: TGTGCCAGCAGCCAAGCGCAGGGATCGACCTACGAGCAGTACTTC
d_gene: NA
j_gene: TRBJ2-7
v_gene: TRBV14
abundance: few

CDR3aa: CAISEGGGAWEQYF
CDR3nt: TGTGCCATCAGTGAAGGTGGGGGGGCTTGGGAGCAGTACTTC
d_gene: NA
j_gene: TRBJ2-7
v_gene: TRBV10-3
abundance: few

CDR3aa: CASSSNRARPNEKLFF
CDR3nt: TGTGCCAGCAGCTCTAACAGGGCTCGACCTAATGAAAAACTGTTTTTT
d_gene: NA
j_gene: TRBJ1-4
v_gene: TRBV7-8
abundance: few

CDR3aa: CAWGVGYEQYF
CDR3nt: TGTGCCTGGGGCGTCGGCTACGAGCAGTACTTC
d_gene: NA
j_gene: TRBJ2-7
v_gene: TRBV30
abundance: NA

CDR3aa: CSGEDRGRGGTQYF
CDR3nt: TGCAGCGGGGAGGACAGGGGGCGAGGTGGTACGCAGTATTTT
d_gene: TRBD1
j_gene: TRBJ2-3
v_gene: TRBV29-1
abundance: NA

CDR3aa: CAWQGAGTDTQYF
CDR3nt: TGTGCCTGGCAGGGTGCTGGGACAGATACGCAGTATTTT
d_gene: NA
j_gene: TRBJ2-3
v_gene: TRBV30
abundance: NA

CDR3aa: CASRTPRAPESPLHF
CDR3nt: TGTGCCAGCAGGACACCCAGGGCCCCGGAGTCACCCCTCCACTTT
d_gene: NA
j_gene: TRBJ1-6
v_gene: TRBV9
abundance: few

CDR3aa: CAWSVLGNQPQHF
CDR3nt: TGTGCCTGGAGTGTACTAGGCAATCAGCCCCAGCATTTT
d_gene: NA
j_gene: TRBJ1-5
v_gene: TRBV30
abundance: few

CDR3aa: CASSSKTGASYGYTF
CDR3nt: TGTGCCAGCAGCTCTAAGACAGGAGCCTCATATGGCTACACCTTC
d_gene: NA
j_gene: TRBJ1-2
v_gene: TRBV7-3
abundance: few

CDR3aa: CASSLQEPVSYGYTF
CDR3nt: TGCGCCAGCAGCTTACAGGAGCCCGTAAGCTATGGCTACACCTTC
d_gene: NA
j_gene: TRBJ1-2
v_gene: TRBV5-1
abundance: few

CDR3aa: CAWVGPVEAFF
CDR3nt: TGTGCCTGGGTCGGTCCAGTCGAAGCTTTCTTT
d_gene: NA
j_gene: TRBJ1-1
v_gene: TRBV30
abundance: NA

CDR3aa: CASSVQLAGSQETQYF
CDR3nt: TGTGCCAGCAGTGTACAACTAGCGGGGAGTCAAGAGACCCAGTACTTC
d_gene: TRBD2
j_gene: TRBJ2-5
v_gene: TRBV6-4
abundance: NA

CDR3aa: CASSQWGVQPQHF
CDR3nt: TGCGCCAGCAGCCAATGGGGGGTTCAGCCCCAGCATTTT
d_gene: NA
j_gene: TRBJ1-5
v_gene: TRBV4-1
abundance: few

CDR3aa: CASSTEGWGSYNEQFF
CDR3nt: TGTGCCAGCTCCACCGAAGGGTGGGGCTCCTACAATGAGCAGTTCTTC
d_gene: NA
j_gene: TRBJ2-1
v_gene: TRBV9
abundance: NA

CDR3aa: CASRSPGQGNTEAFF
CDR3nt: TGTGCAAGTCGCTCACCAGGACAGGGTAACACTGAAGCTTTCTTT
d_gene: NA
j_gene: TRBJ1-1
v_gene: TRBV12-2
abundance: once

CDR3aa: CASRRTGGVNEQFF
CDR3nt: TGTGCCAGCAGGAGGACAGGGGGAGTCAATGAGCAGTTCTTC
d_gene: TRBD1
j_gene: TRBJ2-1
v_gene: TRBV6-1
abundance: few

CDR3aa: CASSHPPGTYNEQFF
CDR3nt: TGCGCCAGCAGTCACCCGCCGGGGACCTACAATGAGCAGTTCTTC
d_gene: NA
j_gene: TRBJ2-1
v_gene: TRBV5-1
abundance: NA

CDR3aa: CASSLAWGGAEAFF
CDR3nt: TGTGCCAGCAGCTTAGCGTGGGGAGGGGCTGAAGCTTTCTTT
d_gene: NA
j_gene: TRBJ1-1
v_gene: TRBV7-2
abundance: NA

CDR3aa: CASSQALIAGGGSYNEQFF
CDR3nt: TGCGCCAGCAGCCAAGCCTTGATAGCGGGAGGGGGCTCCTACAATGAGCAGTTCTTC
d_gene: TRBD2
j_gene: TRBJ2-1
v_gene: TRBV4-1
abundance: few

CDR3aa: CASQRQGAQKTQYF
CDR3nt: TGTGCCAGCCAAAGACAGGGGGCCCAAAAGACCCAGTACTTC
d_gene: TRBD1
j_gene: TRBJ2-5
v_gene: TRBV28
abundance: NA

CDR3aa: CSVEPRAFQGSSYEQYF
CDR3nt: TGCAGCGTTGAACCTCGGGCCTTTCAGGGTTCTTCTTATGAGCAGTACTTC
d_gene: NA
j_gene: TRBJ2-7
v_gene: TRBV29-1
abundance: few

CDR3aa: CASSQGGTSGGGETQYF
CDR3nt: TGTGCCAGCAGCCAAGGGGGGACTAGCGGAGGAGGGGAGACCCAGTACTTC
d_gene: TRBD2
j_gene: TRBJ2-5
v_gene: TRBV4-2
abundance: NA

CDR3aa: CASRSSGSSYEQYF
CDR3nt: TGTGCCAGCAGGTCTAGCGGGAGCTCCTACGAGCAGTACTTC
d_gene: TRBD2
j_gene: TRBJ2-7
v_gene: TRBV7-9
abundance: few

CDR3aa: CASSPLPQLGGYEQYF
CDR3nt: TGTGCCAGCAGCCCCCTGCCGCAGCTTGGAGGCTACGAGCAGTACTTC
d_gene: NA
j_gene: TRBJ2-7
v_gene: TRBV13
abundance: NA

CDR3aa: CASSLFQNRGAGQETQYF
CDR3nt: TGTGCCAGCAGTTTATTCCAAAATCGGGGGGCCGGGCAAGAGACCCAGTACTTC
d_gene: NA
j_gene: TRBJ2-5
v_gene: TRBV28
abundance: NA

CDR3aa: CASSVLAGDQTDTQYF
CDR3nt: TGTGCCAGCAGCGTTCTAGCGGGAGACCAGACAGATACGCAGTATTTT
d_gene: TRBD2
j_gene: TRBJ2-3
v_gene: TRBV9
abundance: NA

CDR3aa: CSVATVTNTGELFF
CDR3nt: TGCAGCGTTGCGACAGTTACGAACACCGGGGAGCTGTTTTTT
d_gene: NA
j_gene: TRBJ2-2
v_gene: TRBV29-1
abundance: NA

CDR3aa: CAWSRGLAGVYEQFF
CDR3nt: TGTGCCTGGAGCCGGGGGCTAGCGGGGGTATATGAGCAGTTCTTC
d_gene: TRBD2
j_gene: TRBJ2-1
v_gene: TRBV30
abundance: few

CDR3aa: CSAARGTQYF
CDR3nt: TGCAGTGCTGCCCGAGGGACCCAGTACTTC
d_gene: NA
j_gene: TRBJ2-5
v_gene: TRBV20-1
abundance: NA

CDR3aa: CAWSGTGGEQYF
CDR3nt: TGTGCCTGGAGTGGAACGGGGGGAGAGCAGTACTTC
d_gene: TRBD2
j_gene: TRBJ2-7
v_gene: TRBV30
abundance: NA

CDR3aa: CAWRPGQLNEKLFF
CDR3nt: TGTGCCTGGAGACCGGGACAGCTTAATGAAAAACTGTTTTTT
d_gene: TRBD1
j_gene: TRBJ1-4
v_gene: TRBV30
abundance: few

CDR3aa: CAINQVDNEQFF
CDR3nt: TGTGCCATCAACCAAGTAGACAATGAGCAGTTCTTC
d_gene: NA
j_gene: TRBJ2-1
v_gene: TRBV10-3
abundance: NA

CDR3aa: CASSPSLAGQETQYF
CDR3nt: TGTGCCAGCAGCCCCAGCCTAGCGGGGCAAGAGACCCAGTACTTC
d_gene: TRBD2
j_gene: TRBJ2-5
v_gene: TRBV7-9
abundance: NA

CDR3aa: CASSRVGATGANVLTF
CDR3nt: TGCGCCAGCAGCCGAGTGGGGGCCACTGGGGCCAACGTCCTGACTTTC
d_gene: NA
j_gene: TRBJ2-6
v_gene: TRBV4-3
abundance: NA

CDR3aa: CAWGLRGANVLTF
CDR3nt: TGTGCCTGGGGACTCAGGGGGGCCAACGTCCTGACTTTC
d_gene: NA
j_gene: TRBJ2-6
v_gene: TRBV30
abundance: NA

CDR3aa: CTSSHIPGGRAGTDTQYF
CDR3nt: TGCACCAGCAGCCATATCCCGGGCGGGAGGGCCGGCACAGATACGCAGTATTTT
d_gene: NA
j_gene: TRBJ2-3
v_gene: TRBV1
abundance: NA

CDR3aa: CASSYLSTGSAPLHF
CDR3nt: TGTGCCAGCAGTTACCTCAGTACGGGGTCAGCACCCCTCCACTTT
d_gene: NA
j_gene: TRBJ1-6
v_gene: TRBV6-5
abundance: NA

CDR3aa: CSVVNFNQETQYF
CDR3nt: TGCAGCGTTGTTAACTTCAACCAAGAGACCCAGTACTTC
d_gene: NA
j_gene: TRBJ2-5
v_gene: TRBV29-1
abundance: NA